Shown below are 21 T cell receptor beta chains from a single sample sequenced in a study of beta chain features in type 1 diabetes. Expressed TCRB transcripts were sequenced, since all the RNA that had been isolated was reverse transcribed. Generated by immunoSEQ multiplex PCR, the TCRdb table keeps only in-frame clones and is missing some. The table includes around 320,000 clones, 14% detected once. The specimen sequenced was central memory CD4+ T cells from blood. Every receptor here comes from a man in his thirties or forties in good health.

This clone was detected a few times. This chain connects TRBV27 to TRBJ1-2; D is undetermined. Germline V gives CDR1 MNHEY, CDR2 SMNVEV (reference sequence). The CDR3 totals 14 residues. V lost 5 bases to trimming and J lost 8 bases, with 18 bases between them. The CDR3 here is CASSPLGSGQGYTF. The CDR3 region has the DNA TGTGCCAGCAGTCCCTTAGGGTCAGGTCAGGGCTACACCTTC.

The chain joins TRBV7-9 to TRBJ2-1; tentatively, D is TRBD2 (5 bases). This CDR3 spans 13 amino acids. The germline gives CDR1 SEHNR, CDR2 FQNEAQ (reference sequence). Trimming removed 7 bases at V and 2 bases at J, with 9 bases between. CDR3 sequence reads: CASILGAYNEQFF. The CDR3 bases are TGTGCCAGCATCCTCGGGGCCTACAATGAGCAGTTCTTC.

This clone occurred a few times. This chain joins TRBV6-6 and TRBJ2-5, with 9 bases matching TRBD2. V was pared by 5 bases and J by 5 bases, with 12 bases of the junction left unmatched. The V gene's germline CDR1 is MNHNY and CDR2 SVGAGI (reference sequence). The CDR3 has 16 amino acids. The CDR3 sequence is CASSRPRGGAEETQYF. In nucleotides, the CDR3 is TGTGCCAGCAGTCGCCCGCGCGGGGGGGCGGAGGAGACCCAGTACTTC.

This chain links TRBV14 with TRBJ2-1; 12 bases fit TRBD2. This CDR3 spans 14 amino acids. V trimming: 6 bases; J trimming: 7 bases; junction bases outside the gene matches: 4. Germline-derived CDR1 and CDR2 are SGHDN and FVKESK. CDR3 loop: CASRPSGGANEQFF. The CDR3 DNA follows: TGTGCCAGCAGGCCTAGCGGGGGGGCAAATGAGCAGTTCTTC.

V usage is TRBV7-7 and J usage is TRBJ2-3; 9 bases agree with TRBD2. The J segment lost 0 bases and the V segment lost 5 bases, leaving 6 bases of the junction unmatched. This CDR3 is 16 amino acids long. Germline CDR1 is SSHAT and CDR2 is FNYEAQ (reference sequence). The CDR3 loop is CASSLSGSASTDTQYF. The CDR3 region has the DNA TGTGCCAGCAGCCTTAGCGGGAGCGCTAGCACAGATACGCAGTATTTT.

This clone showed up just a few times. The CDR3 loop is CASGLAVADTQYF. The CDR3 DNA follows: TGTGCTAGTGGTTTGGCGGTAGCAGATACGCAGTATTTT. The chain is built from TRBV12-5 and TRBJ2-3, with D unclear. Germline CDR1 and CDR2: LGHNT and FRNRAP. This CDR3 is built from 13 residues. V was cut by 1 base and J by 4 bases, with 6 bases left in between.

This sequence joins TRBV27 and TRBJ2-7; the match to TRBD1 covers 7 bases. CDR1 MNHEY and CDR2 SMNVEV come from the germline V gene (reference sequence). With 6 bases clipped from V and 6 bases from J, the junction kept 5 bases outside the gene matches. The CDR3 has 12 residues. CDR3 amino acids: CASRDRVGEQYV. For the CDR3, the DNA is TGTGCCAGCAGAGACAGGGTCGGCGAGCAGTACGTC.

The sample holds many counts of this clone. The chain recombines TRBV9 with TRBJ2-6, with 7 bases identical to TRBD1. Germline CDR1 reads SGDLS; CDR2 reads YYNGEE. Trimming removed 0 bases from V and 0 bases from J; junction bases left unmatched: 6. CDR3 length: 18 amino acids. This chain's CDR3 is CASSVGDSLYSGANVLTF. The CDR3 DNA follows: TGTGCCAGCAGCGTAGGGGACAGCCTTTACTCTGGGGCCAACGTCCTGACTTTC.

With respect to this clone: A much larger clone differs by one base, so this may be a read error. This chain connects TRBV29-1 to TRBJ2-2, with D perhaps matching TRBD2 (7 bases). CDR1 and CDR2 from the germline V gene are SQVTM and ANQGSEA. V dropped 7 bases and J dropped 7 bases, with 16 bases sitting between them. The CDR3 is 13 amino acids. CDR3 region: CSGDGGAGGELFF. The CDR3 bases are TGCAGCGGTGATGGGGGGGCTGGCGGGGAGCTGTTTTTT.

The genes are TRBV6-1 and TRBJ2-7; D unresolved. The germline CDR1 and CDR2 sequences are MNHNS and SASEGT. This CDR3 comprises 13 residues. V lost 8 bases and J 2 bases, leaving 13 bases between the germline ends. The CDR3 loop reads CASRLGIPYEQYF. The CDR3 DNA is TGTGCCAGCCGTTTAGGGATTCCCTACGAGCAGTACTTC.

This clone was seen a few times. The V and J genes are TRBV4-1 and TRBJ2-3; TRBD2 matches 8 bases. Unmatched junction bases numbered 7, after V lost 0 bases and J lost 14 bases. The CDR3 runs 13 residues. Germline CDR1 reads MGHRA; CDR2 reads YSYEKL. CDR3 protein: CASSQDDGTSRYF. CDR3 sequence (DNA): TGCGCCAGCAGCCAAGATGACGGGACTAGTCGGTATTTT.

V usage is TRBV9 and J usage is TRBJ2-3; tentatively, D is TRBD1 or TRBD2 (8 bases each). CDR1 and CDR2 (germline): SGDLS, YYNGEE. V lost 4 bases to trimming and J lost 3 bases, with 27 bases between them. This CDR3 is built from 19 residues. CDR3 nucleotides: TGTGCCAGCAGCCTCATTGGACAGGGATCGTTAGCGGGGACAGATACGCAGTATTTT. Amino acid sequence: CASSLIGQGSLAGTDTQYF.

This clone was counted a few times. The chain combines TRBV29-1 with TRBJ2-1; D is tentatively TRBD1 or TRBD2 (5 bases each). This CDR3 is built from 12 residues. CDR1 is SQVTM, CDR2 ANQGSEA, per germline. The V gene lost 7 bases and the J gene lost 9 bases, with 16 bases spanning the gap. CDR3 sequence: CSASQGVGEQFF. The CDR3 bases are TGCAGCGCCTCCCAGGGAGTAGGTGAGCAGTTCTTC.

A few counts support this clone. CDR3 sequence (DNA): TGTGCCAGCTCACCAACCCGGACTATATCCTCCTACAATGAGCAGTTCTTC. It encodes CASSPTRTISSYNEQFF. The V call is TRBV18, the J call TRBJ2-1; maybe TRBD2 (6 bases). This CDR3 region has 17 residues. The germline V gene has CDR1 KGHSH and CDR2 LQKENI. Trimming stripped 2 bases from V and 0 bases from J, with 14 bases between.

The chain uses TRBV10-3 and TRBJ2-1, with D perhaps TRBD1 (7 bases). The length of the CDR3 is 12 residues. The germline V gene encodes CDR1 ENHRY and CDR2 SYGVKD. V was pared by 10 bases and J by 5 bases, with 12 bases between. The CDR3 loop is CASSRGDNEQFF. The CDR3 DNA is TGTGCCAGCAGCAGGGGGGACAATGAGCAGTTCTTC.

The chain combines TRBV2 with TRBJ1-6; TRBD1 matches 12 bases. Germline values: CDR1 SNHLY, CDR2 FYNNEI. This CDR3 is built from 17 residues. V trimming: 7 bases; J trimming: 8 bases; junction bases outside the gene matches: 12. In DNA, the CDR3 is TGTGCCAGCACCGGGGGACAGGGGGCTCCTTCATATTCACCCCTCCACTTT. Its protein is CASTGGQGAPSYSPLHF.

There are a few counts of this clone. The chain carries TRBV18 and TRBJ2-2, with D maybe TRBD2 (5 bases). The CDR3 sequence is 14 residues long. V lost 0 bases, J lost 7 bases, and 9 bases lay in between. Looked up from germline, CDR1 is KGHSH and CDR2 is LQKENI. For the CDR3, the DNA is TGTGCCAGCTCACCACCGGCGGAGGACGGGGAGCTGTTTTTT. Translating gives CASSPPAEDGELFF.

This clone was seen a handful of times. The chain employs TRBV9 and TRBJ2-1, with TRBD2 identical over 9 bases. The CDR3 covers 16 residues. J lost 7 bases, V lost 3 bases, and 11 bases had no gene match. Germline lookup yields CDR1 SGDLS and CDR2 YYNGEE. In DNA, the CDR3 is TGTGCCAGCAGCGCGCGCCCTAGCGGGGTGGGGAATGAGCAGTTCTTC. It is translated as CASSARPSGVGNEQFF.

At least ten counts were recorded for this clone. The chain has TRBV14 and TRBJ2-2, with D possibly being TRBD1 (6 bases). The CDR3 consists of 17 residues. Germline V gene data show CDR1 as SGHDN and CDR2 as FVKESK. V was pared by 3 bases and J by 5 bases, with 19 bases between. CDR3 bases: TGTGCCAGCAGCCACCTCGGTGGGGGCGGCGGAACCGGGGAGCTGTTTTTT. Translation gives CASSHLGGGGGTGELFF. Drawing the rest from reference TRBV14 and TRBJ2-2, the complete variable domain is EAGVTQFPSHSVIEKGQTVTLRCDPISGHDNLYWYRRVMGKEIKFLLHFVKESKQDESGMPNNRFLAERTGGTYSTLKVQPAELEDSGVYFCASSHLGGGGGTGELFFGEGSRLTVL.

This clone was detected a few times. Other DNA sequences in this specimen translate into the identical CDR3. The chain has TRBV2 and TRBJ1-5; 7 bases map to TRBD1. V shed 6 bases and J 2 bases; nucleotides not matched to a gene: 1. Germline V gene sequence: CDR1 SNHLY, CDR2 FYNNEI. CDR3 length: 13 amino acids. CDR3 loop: CASSDRGNQPQHF. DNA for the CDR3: TGTGCCAGCAGCGACAGGGGCAATCAGCCCCAGCATTTT.

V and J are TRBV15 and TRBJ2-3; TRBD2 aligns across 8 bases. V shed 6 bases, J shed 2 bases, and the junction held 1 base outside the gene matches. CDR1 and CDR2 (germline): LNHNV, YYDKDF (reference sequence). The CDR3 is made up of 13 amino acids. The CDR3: CATRLAATDTQYF. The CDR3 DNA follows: TGTGCCACCAGACTAGCGGCCACAGATACGCAGTATTTT.